The source of this T cell receptor (beta chain) is a study of cytomegalovirus exposure and HLA in healthy donors. General observations from the study: According to a subsequent analysis, TCR clusters identified in the first cohort showed a tendency to co-occur across the approximately 130 validation repertoires.

The data were produced by immunoSEQ multiplex PCR, yet TCRdb's version contains in-frame clones alone and is incomplete. The table includes approximately 210,000 clones, around 88% detected once. As for this clone: Its target is unknown.

The CDR3 runs to 9 residues. The sequence derives from a woman between 18 and 30 years old in good health and CMV-seronegative. Sample: PBMCs. The chain is built from TRBV3-2 and TRBJ2-7; the DNA was not used to check the table's D call, TRBD2. TRBV3-2 is a listed pseudogene. The CDR3 DNA sequence: TGTGCCGGCGGAGCGGAGCAGTACTTC. It encodes CAGGAEQYF.